These 11 T cell receptor beta chains share one sample of origin, sequenced in a study of T cell repertoires in aging, cancer and after chemotherapy. Rearranged V-D-J TRB sequences were amplified with a mixed TRB-A/B primer pool. TCRdb called the multiplex PCR reads again in MiXCR, with one record for every CDR3 protein. The table includes around 2,300 distinct CDR3 sequences, over 20% detected once. Peripheral blood genomic DNA, not sorted cells or RNA, was the template. The source material was blood. The receptors originated from a human donor with a blood cancer.

The chain recombines TRBV5-4 with TRBJ1-1; D ambiguous. Deletions cut 4 bases from V and 8 bases from J, with 15 bases between. Germline V gene data show CDR1 as SGHNT and CDR2 as YYREEE (reference sequence). This CDR3 spans 13 amino acids. The CDR3, as DNA: TGTGCCAGCAGCCGAAACGGGGAGAGGGAAGCTTTCTTT. This codes for CASSRNGEREAFF. The full variable domain, rest sourced from reference TRBV5-4 and TRBJ1-1, is ETGVTQSPTHLIKTRGQQVTLRCSSQSGHNTVSWYQQALGQGPQFIFQYYREEENGRGNFPPRFSGLQFPNYSSELNVNALELDDSALYLCASSRNGEREAFFGQGTRLTVV.

This clonotype is classed as medium-sized. The chain is built from TRBV5-6 and TRBJ2-7; D tentatively fits TRBD1 or TRBD2 (5 bases each). CDR1 is SGHDT and CDR2 is YYEEEE in the germline V gene. Trimming took off 5 bases at V and 0 bases at J, with 18 bases between the two ends. The length of the CDR3 is 16 residues. CDR3 nucleotide sequence: TGTGCCAGCAGTTGGGGGAGCGGCTCCAGCTCCTACGAGCAGTACTTC. This codes for CASSWGSGSSSYEQYF.

This rearrangement joins TRBV6-1 to TRBJ2-3; TRBD2 agrees at 13 bases. The CDR3 consists of 17 residues. V was pared by 6 bases and J by 3 bases, with 9 bases of the junction left unmatched. The germline gives CDR1 MNHNS, CDR2 SASEGT. CDR3 protein: CASSHWTSGSGTDTQYF. The CDR3 region has the DNA TGTGCCAGCAGCCATTGGACTAGCGGGAGTGGGACAGATACGCAGTATTTT.

This clonotype is medium-sized by share. J is TRBJ2-5 and V is TRBV10-3; 9 bases line up with TRBD1. Germline assignment: CDR1 ENHRY and CDR2 SYGVKD. J lost 0 bases, V lost 9 bases, and 5 bases had no gene match. This CDR3 spans 14 amino acids. CDR3 in amino acids: CAMYRDRDQETQYF. DNA of the CDR3: TGTGCCATGTACCGGGACAGGGACCAAGAGACCCAGTACTTC.

This clonotype is labeled large. The CDR3 spells CSVEGNYGYTF. The CDR3 DNA is TGCAGCGTTGAGGGGAACTATGGCTACACCTTC. The chain couples TRBV29-1 to TRBJ1-2; D is undetermined. With 3 bases removed from V and 2 bases from J, the gap between germline ends came to 4 bases. Germline V lookup: CDR1 SQVTM, CDR2 ANQGSEA. The CDR3 contains 11 residues.

This chain connects TRBV20-1 to TRBJ2-5, with TRBD2 matching over 13 bases. The J segment lost 7 bases and the V segment lost 1 base, leaving 6 bases of the junction unmatched. In germline, CDR1 is DFQATT, CDR2 SNEGSKA (reference sequence). CDR3 length equals 15 residues. The CDR3 spells CSARATSGGAGTQYF. CDR3 sequence (DNA): TGCAGTGCTAGAGCAACTAGCGGGGGGGCGGGGACCCAGTACTTC.

This chain connects TRBV20-1 to TRBJ2-1, with TRBD2 identical over 11 bases. Germline V CDR1 and CDR2: DFQATT, SNEGSKA (reference sequence). With V trimmed by 4 bases and J by 3 bases, 8 bases remained unmatched. This CDR3 has 16 amino acids. The CDR3 bases are TGCAGTGCTATGATACCCGGGACTAGCGGCTACAATGAGCAGTTCTTC. Translating gives CSAMIPGTSGYNEQFF.

By proportion, this clonotype is medium-sized (0.01 to 0.1%). The rearrangement uses TRBV20-1 and TRBJ2-3, with 7 bases lining up with TRBD2. Per germline, CDR1 DFQATT and CDR2 SNEGSKA (reference sequence). CDR3 length: 16 residues. V lost 3 bases to trimming and J lost 3 bases; unmatched junction nucleotides: 12. The CDR3 DNA reads as TGCAGTGCTAGCCTATTTGCCGGGGGGAGAACAGATACGCAGTATTTT. Translated, it gives CSASLFAGGRTDTQYF.

This clonotype is deemed medium-sized. The chain carries TRBV5-1 and TRBJ2-2, with 9 bases aligning to TRBD1. The CDR3 contains 16 residues. V lost 4 bases, J lost 2 bases, and 6 bases stayed unmatched. Looked up from germline, CDR1 is SGHRS and CDR2 is YFSETQ. In DNA form, the CDR3 reads TGCGCCAGCAGCCTGTGGGGACAGGGAAACACCGGGGAGCTGTTTTTT. Its protein product is CASSLWGQGNTGELFF. Filled out from reference TRBV5-1 and TRBJ2-2, the complete variable domain reads KAGVTQTPRYLIKTRGQQVTLSCSPISGHRSVSWYQQTPGQGLQFLFEYFSETQRNKGNFPGRFSGRQFSNSRSEMNVSTLELGDSALYLCASSLWGQGNTGELFFGEGSRLTVL.

By share of the sample, this clonotype is medium-sized. The J gene is TRBJ2-5, the V gene TRBV20-1; 9 nucleotides match TRBD1. CDR3 length: 17 amino acids. Germline trimming cut 1 base from V and 5 bases from J; bases unmatched to any gene: 14. Germline-derived CDR1 and CDR2 are DFQATT and SNEGSKA (reference sequence). CDR3 bases: TGCAGTGCTAGAGCTACTACAGGGGGCGGGTATGACGAGACCCAGTACTTC. This sequence encodes CSARATTGGGYDETQYF.

In its sample, this clonotype is medium-sized. The V call is TRBV20-1, the J call TRBJ2-3; 11 bases fit TRBD2. V gave up 2 bases and J gave up 4 bases; unmatched junction bases: 5. The CDR3 totals 15 residues. Germline assignment: CDR1 DFQATT and CDR2 SNEGSKA (reference sequence). The CDR3 spells CSARNSGGASDTQYF. The DNA for the CDR3 is TGCAGTGCTAGAAATAGCGGGGGGGCGTCAGATACGCAGTATTTT.